This T cell receptor beta chain was sequenced in a study of technical replicates of blood from several donors. V was cut by 2 bases and J by 4 bases, with 12 bases left in between. The germline CDR1 and CDR2 sequences are SGHRS and YFSETQ. This CDR3 has 15 residues. Here immunoSEQ multiplex PCR was the method, and the copy in TCRdb shows in-frame clones only, minus some. The sample holds some 66,000 clones, around nine tenths seen once. The V call is TRBV5-1, the J call TRBJ2-2, with unresolved D. The clonotype comes from a human donor in good health. Some clones in this sample may be carry-over from other donors' samples. The sequenced sample consisted of PBMCs. DNA of the CDR3: TGCGCCAGCAGCTTTAACCCAGAAAGCACCGGGGAGCTGTTTTTT. Its translation is CASSFNPESTGELFF. Looking up the rest from reference TRBV5-1 and TRBJ2-2 gives the full variable domain: KAGVTQTPRYLIKTRGQQVTLSCSPISGHRSVSWYQQTPGQGLQFLFEYFSETQRNKGNFPGRFSGRQFSNSRSEMNVSTLELGDSALYLCASSFNPESTGELFFGEGSRLTVL.